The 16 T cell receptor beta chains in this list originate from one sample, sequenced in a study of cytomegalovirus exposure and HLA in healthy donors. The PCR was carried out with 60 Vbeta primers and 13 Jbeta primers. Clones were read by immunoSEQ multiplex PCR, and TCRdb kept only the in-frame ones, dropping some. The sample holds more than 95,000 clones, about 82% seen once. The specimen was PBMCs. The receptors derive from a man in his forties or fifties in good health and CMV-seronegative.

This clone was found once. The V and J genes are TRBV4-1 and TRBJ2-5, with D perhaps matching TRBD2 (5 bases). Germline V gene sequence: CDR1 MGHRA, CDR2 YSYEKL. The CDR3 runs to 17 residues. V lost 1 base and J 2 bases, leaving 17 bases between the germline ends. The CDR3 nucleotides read TGCGCCAGCAGCCAAGTGCTAGCTAGAGAGAGACAAGAGACCCAGTACTTC. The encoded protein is CASSQVLARERQETQYF.

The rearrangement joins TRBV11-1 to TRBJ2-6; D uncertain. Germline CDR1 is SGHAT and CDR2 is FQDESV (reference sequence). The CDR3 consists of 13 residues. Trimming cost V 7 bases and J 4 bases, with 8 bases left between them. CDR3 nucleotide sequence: TGTGCCAGCATCCAACAGGGGGCCAACGTCCTGACTTTC. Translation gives CASIQQGANVLTF.

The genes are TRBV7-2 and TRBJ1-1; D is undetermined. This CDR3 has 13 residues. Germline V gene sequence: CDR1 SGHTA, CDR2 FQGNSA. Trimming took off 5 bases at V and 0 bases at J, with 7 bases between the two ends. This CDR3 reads CASSVLVNTEAFF. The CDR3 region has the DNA TGTGCCAGCAGCGTACTAGTGAACACTGAAGCTTTCTTT.

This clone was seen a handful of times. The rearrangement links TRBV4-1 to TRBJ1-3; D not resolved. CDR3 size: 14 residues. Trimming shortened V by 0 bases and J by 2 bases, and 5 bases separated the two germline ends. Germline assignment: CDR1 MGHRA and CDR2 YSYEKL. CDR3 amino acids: CASSQDQTGNTIYF. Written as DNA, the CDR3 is TGCGCCAGCAGCCAAGACCAAACTGGAAACACCATATATTTT.

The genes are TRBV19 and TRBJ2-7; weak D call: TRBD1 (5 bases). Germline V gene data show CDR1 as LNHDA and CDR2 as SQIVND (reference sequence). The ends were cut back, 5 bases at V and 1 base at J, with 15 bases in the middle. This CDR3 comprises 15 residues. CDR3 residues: CASSFRTKTSYEQYF. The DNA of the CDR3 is TGTGCCAGTAGTTTCCGGACAAAAACTTCCTACGAGCAGTACTTC.

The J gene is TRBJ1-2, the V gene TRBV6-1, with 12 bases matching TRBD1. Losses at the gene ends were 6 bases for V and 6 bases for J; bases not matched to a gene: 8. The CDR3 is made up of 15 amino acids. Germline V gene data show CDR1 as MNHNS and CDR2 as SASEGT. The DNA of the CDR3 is TGTGCCAGCAGCGGAAGGGGACAGGGGGCTAATGGCTACACCTTC. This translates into CASSGRGQGANGYTF.

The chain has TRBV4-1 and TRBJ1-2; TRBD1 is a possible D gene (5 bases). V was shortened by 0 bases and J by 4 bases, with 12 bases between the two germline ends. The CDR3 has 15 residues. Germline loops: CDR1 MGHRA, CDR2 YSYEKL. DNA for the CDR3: TGCGCCAGCAGCCAAGATCAGGGACTGGCCTATGGCTACACCTTC. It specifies CASSQDQGLAYGYTF.

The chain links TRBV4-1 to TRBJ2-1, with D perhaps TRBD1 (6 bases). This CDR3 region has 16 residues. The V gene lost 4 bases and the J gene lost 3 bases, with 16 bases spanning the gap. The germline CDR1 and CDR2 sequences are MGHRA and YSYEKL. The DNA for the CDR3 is TGCGCCAGCAGCCCCCCAGGACAGTACAACTACAATGAGCAGTTCTTC. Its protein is CASSPPGQYNYNEQFF.

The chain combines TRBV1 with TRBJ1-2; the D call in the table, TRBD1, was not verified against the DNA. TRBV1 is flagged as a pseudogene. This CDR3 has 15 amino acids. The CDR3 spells CTSSHQTGSNYGYTF. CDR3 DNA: TGCACCAGCAGCCACCAGACAGGGTCGAACTATGGCTACACCTTC.

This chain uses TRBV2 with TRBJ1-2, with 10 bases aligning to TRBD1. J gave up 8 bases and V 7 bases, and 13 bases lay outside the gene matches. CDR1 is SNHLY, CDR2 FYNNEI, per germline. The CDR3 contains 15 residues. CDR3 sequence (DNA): TGTGCCAGCAATCTCGGGACAGGGGCACTCGACGGCTACACCTTC. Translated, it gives CASNLGTGALDGYTF.

Here the CDR3 DNA reads TGTGCCAGCAGTTTATCCGACAGGGGAGATACGCAGTATTTT. Protein sequence: CASSLSDRGDTQYF. This sequence joins TRBV27 and TRBJ2-3; 8 positions agree with TRBD1. CDR3 length: 14 amino acids. Trimming at V came to 0 bases and at J to 5 bases, leaving 1 base not matched to a gene. Germline CDR1 is MNHEY and CDR2 is SMNVEV (reference sequence).

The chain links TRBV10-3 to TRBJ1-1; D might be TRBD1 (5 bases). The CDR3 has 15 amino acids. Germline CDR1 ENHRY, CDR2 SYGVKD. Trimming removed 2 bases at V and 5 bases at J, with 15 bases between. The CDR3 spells CAISEGGRGETEAFF. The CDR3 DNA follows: TGTGCCATCAGTGAGGGAGGACGGGGGGAAACTGAAGCTTTCTTT.

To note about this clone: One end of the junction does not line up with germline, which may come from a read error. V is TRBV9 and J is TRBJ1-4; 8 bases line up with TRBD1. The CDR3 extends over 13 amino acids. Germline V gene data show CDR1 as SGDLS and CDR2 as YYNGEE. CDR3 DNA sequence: TGTGCCAGCAGCGTAGATCCACAGGGGGATATATCTTTT. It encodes CASSVDPQGDISF.

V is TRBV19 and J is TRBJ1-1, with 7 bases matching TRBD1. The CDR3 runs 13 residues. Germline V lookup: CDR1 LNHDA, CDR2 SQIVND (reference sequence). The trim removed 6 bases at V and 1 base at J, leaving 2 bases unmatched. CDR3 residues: CASRQGGNTEAFF. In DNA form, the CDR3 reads TGTGCCAGTAGGCAGGGGGGGAACACTGAAGCTTTCTTT.

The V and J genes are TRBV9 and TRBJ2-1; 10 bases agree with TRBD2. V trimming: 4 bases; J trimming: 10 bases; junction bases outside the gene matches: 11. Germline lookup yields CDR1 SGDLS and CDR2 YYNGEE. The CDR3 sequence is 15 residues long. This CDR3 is CASSQWASGGYEQFF. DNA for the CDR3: TGTGCCAGCAGCCAGTGGGCTAGCGGGGGATACGAGCAGTTCTTC.

CDR3 DNA sequence: TGTGCCAGCAGCCCCCGACTAGCGGGGGCCAAGCAGTTCTTC. This gives the protein CASSPRLAGAKQFF. The chain carries TRBV14 and TRBJ2-1, with 12 positions matching TRBD2. This CDR3 has 14 amino acids. V shed 4 bases, J shed 11 bases, and the junction held 6 bases outside the gene matches. CDR1 SGHDN and CDR2 FVKESK come from the germline V gene.